This passage covers 19 T cell receptor beta chains from one sample sequenced in a study of blood T cells in healthy people across ages. For the second PCR, which ran for roughly 7 to 11 cycles, a sample-barcoded 5' primer and a J-beta primer mix were used. TCRdb recomputed calls from the 5' RACE reads with MiXCR, one row per CDR3 protein. Among roughly 1.6 million distinct CDR3 sequences, almost 35% were seen once, and the ten largest hold approximately 10%. Sequencing used blood. All receptors come from a woman aged 30 to 39 in good health.

V gene TRBV2 combines with J gene TRBJ2-5; TRBD1 might be the D (5 bases). Trimming cost V 8 bases and J 5 bases, with 9 bases left between them. This CDR3 contains 11 residues. Per germline, CDR1 SNHLY and CDR2 FYNNEI. CDR3 in DNA: TGTGCCAGCGGGGCGGAGGAGACCCAGTACTTC. Encoded protein: CASGAEETQYF.

This clonotype was observed at least ten times. The chain carries TRBV12-3 or TRBV12-4 and TRBJ1-5, with 10 bases aligning to TRBD1. The CDR3 has 15 amino acids. V shed 4 bases, J shed 7 bases, and the junction held 7 bases outside the gene matches. In DNA form, the CDR3 reads TGTGCCAGCAGTTCCGGGACAGGGGCACGGCAGCCCCAGCATTTT. This encodes CASSSGTGARQPQHF.

In its sample, this clonotype was seen once. The chain uses TRBV14 and TRBJ2-7, with D hard to call. This CDR3 comprises 13 residues. The germline V gene has CDR1 SGHDN and CDR2 FVKESK. V was clipped by 10 bases and J by 2 bases, with 15 bases between them. The CDR3 is CATLKERPYEQYF. DNA of the CDR3: TGTGCCACCCTAAAAGAGAGACCCTACGAGCAGTACTTC.

The rearrangement joins TRBV7-9 to TRBJ1-2, with a tentative D call TRBD1 (5 bases). Per the germline V gene, CDR1 is SEHNR and CDR2 is FQNEAQ (reference sequence). The CDR3 length is 14 residues. V lost 6 bases, J lost 5 bases, and 16 bases lay in between. The CDR3 region has the DNA TGTGCCAGCAGTACCAGCGGGGGACGGTATGGCTACACCTTC. Its protein product is CASSTSGGRYGYTF.

This clonotype occurred many times. The rearrangement links TRBV6-2 or TRBV6-3 to TRBJ2-7, with 9 bases aligning to TRBD2. This CDR3 has 13 residues. Germline assignment: CDR1 MNHEY and CDR2 SVGEGT. The trim removed 5 bases at V and 5 bases at J, leaving 4 bases unmatched. CDR3 DNA sequence: TGTGCCAGCAGTGCTAGCGGGGAGGACGAGCAGTACTTC. Translation gives CASSASGEDEQYF.

This clonotype was seen a few times. V gene TRBV10-3 combines with J gene TRBJ2-1, with TRBD1 matching over 7 bases. CDR1 and CDR2 (germline): ENHRY, SYGVKD. V shed 0 bases, J shed 5 bases, and the junction held 4 bases outside the gene matches. CDR3 length: 15 residues. CDR3 amino acids: CAISESNRGNNEQFF. CDR3 DNA sequence: TGTGCCATCAGTGAGTCGAACAGGGGAAACAATGAGCAGTTCTTC.

The rearrangement uses TRBV4-1 and TRBJ2-7; TRBD2 matches at 10 bases. Germline V gene lookup returns CDR1 MGHRA and CDR2 YSYEKL. With 2 bases clipped from V and 5 bases from J, the junction kept 6 bases outside the gene matches. CDR3 size: 15 residues. As DNA, the CDR3 is TGCGCCAGCAGCCAATTCGGGCTAGCGGGAGACGAGCAGTACTTC. This encodes CASSQFGLAGDEQYF.

The rearrangement links TRBV6-1 to TRBJ2-3, with 13 bases that match TRBD2. J lost 4 bases, V lost 6 bases, and 7 bases had no gene match. Germline loops: CDR1 MNHNS, CDR2 SASEGT. The CDR3 totals 16 residues. CDR3 nucleotide sequence: TGTGCCAGCAGAAATTCAGGACTAGCGGGAGCAGATACGCAGTATTTT. This encodes CASRNSGLAGADTQYF.

The table lists this clonotype with many counts. The chain recombines TRBV20-1 with TRBJ2-7; D is uncertain. CDR3 length: 13 amino acids. Germline V CDR1 and CDR2: DFQATT, SNEGSKA (reference sequence). V lost 3 bases, J lost 6 bases, and 15 bases lay in between. Here the CDR3 reads CSARGPTGFEQYF. The CDR3 coding sequence is TGCAGTGCTAGGGGCCCCACCGGGTTCGAGCAGTACTTC.

This clonotype was recorded many times. The chain joins TRBV3-1 to TRBJ2-3; 9 bases agree with TRBD1. J was trimmed by 0 bases and V by 4 bases; bases with no gene match: 5. Germline values: CDR1 LGHDT, CDR2 YNNKEL (reference sequence). The length of the CDR3 is 16 residues. CDR3 in DNA: TGTGCCAGCAGCCCGGGACAGGGCTTTAGCACAGATACGCAGTATTTT. Translating gives CASSPGQGFSTDTQYF.

This clonotype was picked up a small number of times. The V gene is TRBV5-1, the J gene TRBJ1-2, with a possible D match to TRBD1 (5 bases). The CDR3 loop spans 16 amino acids. Germline CDR1 and CDR2: SGHRS and YFSETQ. V lost 4 bases, J lost 3 bases, and 19 bases lay in between. The CDR3 bases are TGCGCCAGCAGCATGATCGGGACGGGAAGCGACTATGGCTACACCTTC. Translating gives CASSMIGTGSDYGYTF.

This clonotype has a handful of counts. This sequence joins TRBV6-2 or TRBV6-3 and TRBJ1-6; 7 bases are shared with TRBD1. With V trimmed by 7 bases and J by 9 bases, 9 bases remained unmatched. CDR3 length: 14 residues. CDR1 and CDR2 (germline): MNHEY, SVGEGT. CDR3 nucleotides: TGTGCCAGCACTGGGACAGCGATTCGTTCACCCCTCCACTTT. Translating it yields CASTGTAIRSPLHF.

This clonotype was detected only once. This sequence may be a read error, since a much larger clone differs from it by one base. This chain connects TRBV20-1 to TRBJ2-1; D is possibly TRBD2 (6 bases). From germline, CDR1 is DFQATT and CDR2 SNEGSKA (reference sequence). CDR3 length equals 12 residues. In nucleotides, the CDR3 is TGCAGGGCTAGAGATTGGAGGGGTGAGCAGTTCTTC. Translation: CRARDWRGEQFF.

A remark on this clonotype: This may be a read error, as it is one base from a much larger clone. This chain links TRBV4-2 with TRBJ2-5; the D gene is possibly TRBD2 (5 bases). The germline V gene has CDR1 LGHNA and CDR2 YNFKEQ. Trimming took 2 bases from V and 11 from J, leaving 15 bases between them. The CDR3 has 13 residues. This chain's CDR3 is CASSQPPRGEQYF. The CDR3 nucleotides read TGTGCCAGCAGCCAACCTCCCCGGGGTGAGCAGTACTTC.

This clonotype was recorded a few times. V is TRBV2 and J is TRBJ2-7; TRBD1 is a possible D gene (7 bases). Trimming pared 4 bases from V and 3 bases from J, leaving 13 bases between. The CDR3 extends over 14 amino acids. CDR1 and CDR2 from the germline V gene are SNHLY and FYNNEI. The CDR3 DNA is TGTGCCAGCAGTGGCGGCAGGGGGGACTACGAGCAGTACTTC. This translates into CASSGGRGDYEQYF.

V usage is TRBV5-4 and J usage is TRBJ1-2, with D unresolved. CDR3 length equals 12 residues. Germline lookup yields CDR1 SGHNT and CDR2 YYREEE (reference sequence). V shed 9 bases and J shed 1 base, with 10 bases lying between them. The CDR3 bases are TGTGCCACCCTCGGAGTTAACTATGGCTACACCTTC. Protein: CATLGVNYGYTF. The full variable domain, in which reference TRBV5-4 and TRBJ1-2 provide the parts outside the CDR3, is ETGVTQSPTHLIKTRGQQVTLRCSSQSGHNTVSWYQQALGQGPQFIFQYYREEENGRGNFPPRFSGLQFPNYSSELNVNALELDDSALYLCATLGVNYGYTFGSGTRLTVV.

The CDR3 protein is CASSEGRSSSGSETQYF. In DNA, the CDR3 is TGTGCCAGCAGTGAAGGAAGGAGTAGCTCAGGTTCAGAGACCCAGTACTTC. The rearrangement links TRBV2 to TRBJ2-5; D unclear. Germline V lookup: CDR1 SNHLY, CDR2 FYNNEI. Trimming took off 1 base at V and 4 bases at J, with 19 bases between the two ends. There are 17 residues in the CDR3.

Details on this clonotype: This may stem from a read error, because a much larger clone lies one nucleotide away. The J gene is TRBJ2-1, the V gene TRBV4-2; D is unresolved. Trimming removed 0 bases from V and 8 bases from J, with 2 bases in between. CDR1 and CDR2 (germline): LGHNA, YNFKEQ. CDR3 length equals 11 residues. CDR3 sequence reads: CASSQEYEQFF. The CDR3 nucleotides read TGTGCCAGCAGCCAAGAGTATGAGCAGTTCTTC.

This clonotype was detected a few times. The chain is built from TRBV20-1 and TRBJ2-2; D is perhaps TRBD1 (5 bases). V was clipped by 6 bases and J by 7 bases, with 12 bases between them. CDR1 DFQATT and CDR2 SNEGSKA come from the germline V gene (reference sequence). The CDR3 contains 12 residues. The CDR3 DNA sequence: TGCAGTGCAGGACACCTCGACGGGGAGCTGTTTTTT. Amino acid sequence: CSAGHLDGELFF.